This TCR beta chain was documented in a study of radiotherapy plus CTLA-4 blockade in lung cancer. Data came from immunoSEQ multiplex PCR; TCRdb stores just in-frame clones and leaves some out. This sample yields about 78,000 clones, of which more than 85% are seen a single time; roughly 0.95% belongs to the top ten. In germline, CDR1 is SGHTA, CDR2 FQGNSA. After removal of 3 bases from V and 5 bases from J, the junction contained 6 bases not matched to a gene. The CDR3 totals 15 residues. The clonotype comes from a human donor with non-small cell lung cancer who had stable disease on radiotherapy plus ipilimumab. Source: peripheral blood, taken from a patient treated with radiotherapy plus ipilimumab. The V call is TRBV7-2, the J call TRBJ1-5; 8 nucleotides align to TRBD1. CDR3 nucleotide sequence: TGTGCCAGCAGCTTGCACGACAGGGGTGATCAGCCCCAGCATTTT. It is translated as CASSLHDRGDQPQHF.